This T cell receptor (beta chain) is from a study of identical twins. The CDR3 extends over 14 amino acids. V shed 1 base, J shed 4 bases, and the junction held 2 bases outside the gene matches. Germline V gene data show CDR1 as SEHNR and CDR2 as FQNEAQ (reference sequence). Each CDR3 protein is one row after TCRdb ran MiXCR on the 5' RACE reads. The sample has about 220,000 distinct CDR3 sequences; less than 8% are singletons. These records were also assigned to another study, of yellow fever vaccine responses in identical twins.

The TCR was taken from a woman aged 18 to 35 in good health. Sequences were obtained from memory (CD45RO+) T cells sorted from blood. The chain links TRBV7-9 to TRBJ2-7; TRBD1 matches 9 bases. CDR3: CASSLVDRGYEQYF. CDR3 DNA sequence: TGTGCCAGCAGCTTAGTGGACAGGGGATACGAGCAGTACTTC.